A selection of T cell receptor beta chains follows, all from one sample in a study of T cells in Graves' hyperthyroidism and ophthalmopathy. One entry per CDR3 protein results from TCRdb running MiXCR on the multiplex PCR reads. The sample includes some 460,000 distinct CDR3 sequences, about 15% of them seen just once. The sample taken for sequencing was blood. All receptors come from a woman aged 18-29 years with Graves' hyperthyroidism. CDR3s include the opening cysteine and the closing phenylalanine or tryptophan. The D gene is left open where the match is weak. A row's size may be missing; if present it is once, few, many or a size class.

D,J,size,V,CDR3,DNA
-,TRBJ2-5,-,TRBV7-9,CASSPGNIEETQYF,TGTGCCAGCAGCCCCGGGAACATAGAAGAGACCCAGTACTTC
TRBD2,TRBJ2-1,many,TRBV28,CASGTLAGGINEQFF,TGTGCCAGCGGTACTCTAGCGGGAGGTATCAATGAGCAGTTCTTC
-,TRBJ1-2,many,TRBV18,CASSPRPDVGYTF,TGTGCCAGCTCACCCCGGCCAGACGTTGGCTACACCTTC
-,TRBJ1-1,few,TRBV7-8,CASRTQTAMNTEAFF,TGTGCCAGCCGAACCCAAACAGCGATGAACACTGAAGCTTTCTTT
-,TRBJ2-3,few,TRBV9,CASSAGPWADTQYF,TGTGCCAGCAGTGCGGGACCATGGGCCGATACGCAGTATTTT
TRBD2,TRBJ2-1,-,TRBV18,CASSLSRGSGIAGEQFF,TGTGCCAGCTCACTCTCGAGGGGTAGCGGGATAGCCGGTGAGCAGTTCTTC
-,TRBJ1-2,many,TRBV28,CASSLQDTGFYGYTF,TGTGCCAGCAGTTTGCAGGACACCGGTTTTTATGGCTACACCTTC
-,TRBJ1-2,many,TRBV9,CASPRPGHGYTF,TGTGCCAGCCCCCGGCCCGGGCATGGCTACACCTTC
-,TRBJ2-2,-,TRBV6-1,CASSEAHPYTGELFF,TGTGCCAGCAGTGAAGCGCATCCCTACACCGGGGAGCTGTTTTTT
-,TRBJ1-1,many,TRBV20-1,CSARLRTMGNTEAFF,TGCAGTGCTAGACTGAGGACTATGGGAAACACTGAAGCTTTCTTT
TRBD2,TRBJ2-7,many,TRBV18,CASSPGGGNDEQYF,TGTGCCAGCTCACCCGGCGGGGGGAACGACGAGCAGTACTTC
-,TRBJ2-1,many,TRBV12-3/TRBV12-4,CASSSAVGRFF,TGTGCCAGCAGCTCGGCCGTTGGCCGATTCTTC
TRBD1,TRBJ2-7,many,TRBV11-2,CASSKQGVTYEQYF,TGTGCCAGCAGCAAACAGGGGGTTACCTACGAGCAGTACTTC
-,TRBJ2-5,many,TRBV20-1,CSASAGETQYF,TGCAGTGCTAGCGCGGGGGAGACCCAGTACTTC
TRBD1,TRBJ2-3,few,TRBV6-1,CASRPTGGTDTQYF,TGTGCCAGCAGACCGACAGGGGGGACAGATACGCAGTATTTT
TRBD1,TRBJ1-2,-,TRBV6-5,CASSYSGTGGGYTF,TGTGCCAGCAGTTACTCCGGGACAGGGGGCGGCTACACCTTC
TRBD1,TRBJ1-5,few,TRBV6-1,CASSLDRVGNQPQHF,TGTGCCAGCAGCCTGGACAGGGTGGGCAATCAGCCCCAGCATTTT
TRBD1,TRBJ1-6,-,TRBV20-1,CSAPQDRDNSPLHF,TGCAGTGCCCCGCAAGACAGGGATAATTCACCCCTCCACTTT
-,TRBJ2-7,many,TRBV5-1,CASSLSPAAPYNYEQYF,TGCGCCAGCAGCTTGAGTCCCGCCGCACCATACAACTACGAGCAGTACTTC
TRBD2,TRBJ2-1,-,TRBV6-1,CASSQGLAGGIRVRNEQFF,TGTGCCAGCAGCCAAGGACTAGCGGGGGGGATCCGGGTTCGCAATGAGCAGTTCTTC
-,TRBJ1-2,few,TRBV19,CASSLLGGYTF,TGTGCCAGTAGTCTACTCGGGGGCTACACCTTC
-,TRBJ2-6,many,TRBV3-1,CASGAAGANVLTF,TGTGCCAGCGGGGCCGCTGGGGCCAACGTCCTGACTTTC
-,TRBJ2-7,-,TRBV29-1,CSAGKQEGSYEQYF,TGCAGCGCGGGGAAGCAGGAGGGGAGCTACGAGCAGTACTTC
-,TRBJ1-6,few,TRBV19,CASSITEASRSPLHF,TGTGCCAGTAGTATAACCGAGGCTTCAAGATCACCCCTCCACTTT
TRBD2,TRBJ2-5,-,TRBV10-1,CASSESLAGPGTQYF,TGCGCCAGCAGTGAGTCTCTAGCGGGCCCAGGGACCCAGTACTTC
-,TRBJ2-5,-,TRBV24-1,CATSGGRETQYF,TGTGCCACCAGTGGGGGCCGGGAGACCCAGTACTTC
TRBD1,TRBJ1-2,-,TRBV27,CASTFSRDRLNYGYTF,TGTGCCAGCACCTTTTCCCGGGACAGACTGAACTATGGCTACACCTTC
TRBD1,TRBJ1-2,few,TRBV4-2,CASSQGGQGTNYGYTF,TGTGCCAGCAGCCAAGGAGGACAGGGGACCAACTATGGCTACACCTTC
TRBD1,TRBJ2-6,-,TRBV28,CASSFLTGADSGANVLTF,TGTGCCAGCAGTTTTCTGACAGGGGCGGACTCTGGGGCCAACGTCCTGACTTTC
-,TRBJ1-2,-,TRBV27,CASSSAGGLNIASSSGYTF,TGTGCCAGCAGTTCGGCGGGGGGCCTAAATATCGCCTCTTCATCCGGCTACACCTTC
-,TRBJ2-1,many,TRBV11-2,CASSFPFERANNEQFF,TGTGCCAGCAGCTTCCCCTTTGAACGGGCTAACAATGAGCAGTTCTTC
TRBD2,TRBJ2-1,many,TRBV5-1,CASSILGLAGGVTGEQFF,TGCGCCAGCAGCATCCTGGGCCTAGCGGGGGGTGTGACTGGTGAGCAGTTCTTC
TRBD2,TRBJ2-3,many,TRBV2,CASSASGGYRVGDTQYF,TGTGCCAGCAGTGCTAGCGGGGGGTATCGAGTGGGAGATACGCAGTATTTT
TRBD2,TRBJ2-3,few,TRBV20-1,CSARRAGGPTDTQYF,TGCAGTGCTAGAAGGGCGGGAGGGCCCACAGATACGCAGTATTTT
-,TRBJ1-1,-,TRBV3-1,CASTKERWNTEAFF,TGTGCCAGCACCAAAGAAAGGTGGAACACTGAAGCTTTCTTT